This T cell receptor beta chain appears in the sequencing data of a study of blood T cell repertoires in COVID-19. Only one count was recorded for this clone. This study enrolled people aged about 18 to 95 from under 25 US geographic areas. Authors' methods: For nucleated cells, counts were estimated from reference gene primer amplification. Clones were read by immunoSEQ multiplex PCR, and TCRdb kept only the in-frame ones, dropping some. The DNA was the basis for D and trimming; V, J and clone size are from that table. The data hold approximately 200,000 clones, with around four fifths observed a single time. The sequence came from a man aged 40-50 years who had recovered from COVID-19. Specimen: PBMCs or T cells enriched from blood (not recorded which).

The CDR3 region has the DNA TGTGCCACCAACATGCATTTGGGCAACACTGAAGCTTTCTTT. Protein sequence: CATNMHLGNTEAFF. V is TRBV6-5 and J is TRBJ1-1; D gene uncertain. Germline lookup yields CDR1 MNHEY and CDR2 SVGAGI. V was trimmed by 10 bases and J by 2 bases, leaving 17 bases between them. This CDR3 is built from 14 residues.